This T cell receptor (beta chain) was sequenced during a study of T cells of healthy individuals. TCRdb reprocessed the 5' RACE reads via MiXCR and lists one record per CDR3 protein. The table has tens of thousands of distinct CDR3 sequences, roughly 15% seen once. This CDR3 contains 14 residues. Trimming left V 0 bases short and J 0 bases short, with 6 bases between. From germline, CDR1 is SGHRS and CDR2 YFSETQ. This clonotype was seen a few times. The rearrangement uses TRBV5-1 and TRBJ1-2; no clear D. This receptor was obtained from a human donor in good health. The CDR3 DNA reads as TGCGCCAGCAGCTTGGAGGACCCTAACTATGGCTACACCTTC. Translating gives CASSLEDPNYGYTF.